The 10 T cell receptor beta chains below were found in one sample sequenced in a study of blood T cell repertoires in COVID-19. Sequencing used immunoSEQ multiplex PCR; TCRdb keeps in-frame clones, though not all of them. The table lists a few hundred thousand clones, 88% of them singletons. The sample comprised peripheral blood. All receptors derive from a woman aged 25-40 years with COVID-19, enrolled during active disease.

This clone has only one observation. The chain combines TRBV4-2 with TRBJ2-7; TRBD2 matches at 9 bases. The J segment lost 5 bases and the V segment lost 0 bases, leaving 5 bases of the junction unmatched. The germline CDR1 and CDR2 sequences are LGHNA and YNFKEQ. CDR3 length: 15 amino acids. The CDR3 protein is CASSQDGREGDEQYF. The CDR3 DNA reads as TGTGCCAGCAGCCAAGATGGGCGGGAGGGCGACGAGCAGTACTTC.

This clone was seen a handful of times. CDR3: CASSIDSGSIKMVTQYF. The CDR3 DNA sequence: TGTGCCAGTAGTATTGACAGCGGGAGTATAAAAATGGTTACGCAGTATTTT. The V and J genes are TRBV19 and TRBJ2-3; 8 bases map to TRBD2. Germline trimming cut 3 bases from V and 8 bases from J; bases unmatched to any gene: 16. In germline, CDR1 is LNHDA, CDR2 SQIVND (reference sequence). The CDR3 length is 17 residues.

V is TRBV6-4 and J is TRBJ2-1; the D gene is possibly TRBD1 (5 bases). CDR1 MRHNA and CDR2 SNTAGT come from the germline V gene. The CDR3 runs 13 residues. V lost 3 bases and J 9 bases, leaving 12 bases between the germline ends. The CDR3 here is CASSEQLRGEQFF. DNA of the CDR3: TGTGCCAGCAGTGAACAACTTAGGGGTGAGCAGTTCTTC.

This chain links TRBV6-6 with TRBJ2-7; 8 bases align to TRBD1. The germline V gene encodes CDR1 MNHNY and CDR2 SVGAGI (reference sequence). The CDR3 contains 12 residues. The ends lost 5 bases at V and 12 bases at J; junction bases unmatched: 9. The CDR3 sequence is CASSETGVATYF. For the CDR3, the DNA is TGTGCCAGCAGTGAGACAGGGGTAGCTACGTACTTC.

Here the CDR3 reads CASSRGLGGNEQFF. The CDR3 DNA reads as TGCGCCAGCAGCAGGGGACTAGGAGGCAATGAGCAGTTCTTC. The J gene is TRBJ2-1, the V gene TRBV5-1, with TRBD2 matching 8 bases. Losses at the gene ends were 4 bases for V and 6 bases for J; bases not matched to a gene: 6. CDR3 size: 14 residues. Germline loops: CDR1 SGHRS, CDR2 YFSETQ. The complete variable domain, with remaining parts taken from reference TRBV5-1 and TRBJ2-1, reads KAGVTQTPRYLIKTRGQQVTLSCSPISGHRSVSWYQQTPGQGLQFLFEYFSETQRNKGNFPGRFSGRQFSNSRSEMNVSTLELGDSALYLCASSRGLGGNEQFFGPGTRLTVL.

The rearrangement uses TRBV3-1 (or the pseudogene TRBV3-2) and TRBJ2-1; 7 bases are a match to TRBD1. The V gene end was trimmed by 2 bases and the J gene end by 4 bases; junction bases not matched to a gene: 8. The CDR3 has 16 amino acids. Germline V gene sequence: CDR1 LGHDT, CDR2 YNNKEL (reference sequence). The CDR3 loop is CASSQSPGQKYNEQFF. The DNA of the CDR3 is TGTGCCAGCAGCCAATCGCCGGGACAGAAATACAATGAGCAGTTCTTC.

A word on this clone: The same CDR3 arises from other DNA sequences in this sample as well. V usage is TRBV28 and J usage is TRBJ1-6, with TRBD1 identical over 7 bases. The CDR3 totals 13 residues. Germline loops: CDR1 MDHEN, CDR2 SYDVKM. V lost 9 bases to trimming and J lost 7 bases; unmatched junction nucleotides: 6. The chain's CDR3 is CASGPGQNSPLHF. The CDR3, as DNA: TGTGCCAGTGGACCGGGACAGAATTCACCCCTCCACTTT.

The chain employs TRBV7-2 and TRBJ1-5, with TRBD1 matching 9 bases. The ends lost 3 bases at V and 4 bases at J; junction bases unmatched: 7. The CDR3 sequence is 16 residues long. CDR1 is SGHTA and CDR2 is FQGNSA in the germline V gene. CDR3 amino acids: CASSLGRDRVNQPQHF. For the CDR3, the DNA is TGTGCCAGCAGCTTGGGCCGGGACAGGGTAAATCAGCCCCAGCATTTT.

This clone was seen many times. The chain couples TRBV12-3 or TRBV12-4 to TRBJ2-1, with no clear D. CDR3 length: 11 residues. Trimming removed 6 bases from V and 9 bases from J, with 9 bases in between. CDR3 in DNA: TGTGCCAGCAGCCCCTTATTTGAGCAGTTCTTC. Translated, it gives CASSPLFEQFF.

The chain employs TRBV7-8 and TRBJ2-1, with 10 bases fitting TRBD2. CDR3 size: 14 residues. Germline V gene sequence: CDR1 SGHVS, CDR2 FQNEAQ. V shed 5 bases and J 5 bases; nucleotides not matched to a gene: 3. This chain's CDR3 is CASSPTSGDNEQFF. CDR3 DNA: TGTGCCAGCAGCCCTACTAGCGGGGACAATGAGCAGTTCTTC.